The clone carrying this T cell receptor (beta chain) was found once. This record belongs to a study of shared clonotypes between healthy human individuals. Deep-level running was used for the assay. Profiled with immunoSEQ multiplex PCR; TCRdb holds only in-frame clones, not every one. Here the sample spans just over 2,000,000 clones, over 85% being singletons. CDR1 is MDHEN and CDR2 is SYDVKM in the germline V gene. The CDR3 totals 15 residues. The trim removed 6 bases at V and 3 bases at J, leaving 9 bases unmatched. CD8 cells classed as naive were CD45RO-negative and positively selected for CCR7, excluding terminally differentiated effector memory CD45RA+ cells.

This TCR came from a man between 18 and 29 years old in good health. The sequenced material came from naive CD8+ T cells sorted from blood. The chain combines TRBV28 with TRBJ2-3; 7 bases align to TRBD1. The DNA for the CDR3 is TGTGCCAGCAGAGCGACAGGGTGGGATACAGATACGCAGTATTTT. Its translation: CASRATGWDTDTQYF.